The 32 T cell receptor beta chains below were found in one sample sequenced in a study of healthy donors' naive CD4 and CD8 T cells. TCR libraries were built from 450 to 650 ng of total RNA by linear amplification. MiXCR was run by TCRdb on the reads, yielding one entry per CDR3 protein. The table has around 180,000 distinct CDR3 sequences, 65% to 75% seen once; the top ten hold about 2.1%. Source material: naive CD4+ and CD8+ T cells sorted from blood, pooled from several donors. The receptors were sampled from a pool of human donors in good health; the sample pools cells from several healthy donors.

The chain links TRBV6-1 to TRBJ1-1; D is ambiguous. Trimming took 6 bases from V and 0 from J, leaving 8 bases between them. The germline V gene has CDR1 MNHNS and CDR2 SASEGT. CDR3 size: 13 residues. The CDR3 coding sequence is TGTGCCAGCAGGGAGGGATTGAACACTGAAGCTTTCTTT. Translation gives CASREGLNTEAFF.

This clonotype was seen once. The chain combines TRBV20-1 with TRBJ1-2; D is possibly TRBD1 (6 bases). V dropped 3 bases and J dropped 0 bases, with 8 bases sitting between them. CDR3 length: 13 residues. Germline V gene data show CDR1 as DFQATT and CDR2 as SNEGSKA (reference sequence). CDR3 DNA sequence: TGCAGTGCTAGTGACAGGTCTAACTATGGCTACACCTTC. Translating gives CSASDRSNYGYTF.

The chain uses TRBV29-1 and TRBJ1-1; unclear D gene. V shed 6 bases and J shed 4 bases, with 12 bases lying between them. The CDR3 runs to 12 residues. From germline, CDR1 is SQVTM and CDR2 ANQGSEA. As DNA, the CDR3 is TGCAGCGTCGTTGTGGGTACCACTGAAGCTTTCTTT. Translated, it gives CSVVVGTTEAFF.

This sequence joins TRBV6-5 and TRBJ1-6, with D tentatively TRBD1 (5 bases). V was trimmed by 1 base and J by 9 bases, leaving 13 bases between them. The CDR3 is 15 residues long. CDR1 is MNHEY and CDR2 is SVGAGI in the germline V gene. In DNA, the CDR3 is TGTGCCAGCAGTTACTTCCCAGGGATTGGTTCACCCCTCCACTTT. It encodes CASSYFPGIGSPLHF.

Details on this clonotype: The germline gene is not matched at one end of the junction; a read error may be the cause. V gene TRBV11-2 combines with J gene TRBJ1-2; D call uncertain. Germline CDR1 SGHAT, CDR2 FQNNGV. The CDR3 length is 15 residues. The CDR3 sequence is CASSSLQGLNFGYTF. The CDR3 DNA reads as TGTGCCAGCAGCTCCCTTCAAGGTCTTAACTTTGGCTACACCTTC.

The chain combines TRBV19 with TRBJ1-1; D may be TRBD1 (6 bases). Germline CDR1 is LNHDA and CDR2 is SQIVND (reference sequence). Trimming took 3 bases from V and 5 from J, leaving 19 bases between them. The CDR3 totals 16 residues. The CDR3 loop reads CASSIGTRGVGTEAFF. As DNA, the CDR3 is TGTGCCAGTAGTATTGGTACCAGGGGAGTGGGTACTGAAGCTTTCTTT. Drawing the rest from reference TRBV19 and TRBJ1-1, the complete variable domain is DGGITQSPKYLFRKEGQNVTLSCEQNLNHDAMYWYRQDPGQGLRLIYYSQIVNDFQKGDIAEGYSVSREKKESFPLTVTSAQKNPTAFYLCASSIGTRGVGTEAFFGQGTRLTVV.

This rearrangement joins TRBV6-5 to TRBJ1-1, with no clear D. Germline-derived CDR1 and CDR2 are MNHEY and SVGAGI. This CDR3 has 13 amino acids. The V end was cut by 8 bases, the J end by 8 bases, with 18 bases between. The CDR3 spells CASVDGIGDEAFF. The CDR3 nucleotides are TGTGCCAGCGTTGACGGGATAGGCGACGAAGCTTTCTTT.

The chain carries TRBV12-5 and TRBJ2-1, with 7 nucleotides matching TRBD1. Germline CDR1 is LGHNT and CDR2 is FRNRAP. With 3 bases clipped from V and 9 bases from J, the junction kept 8 bases outside the gene matches. CDR3 size: 14 residues. The CDR3 loop is CASGFDRVNGEQFF. The CDR3 region has the DNA TGTGCTAGTGGTTTCGACAGGGTCAACGGTGAGCAGTTCTTC.

About this clonotype: At one boundary the junction diverges from the germline segment, which might be a read error. The chain employs TRBV4-3 and TRBJ2-1; TRBD1 matches 7 bases. Germline CDR1 LGHNA, CDR2 YSLEER. The CDR3 length is 16 residues. For the CDR3, the DNA is TGTGCCAGCAGGGGGACGGGGTCGAGCTCCTACAATGAGCAGTTCTTC. This translates into CASRGTGSSSYNEQFF.

The rearrangement uses TRBV7-8 and TRBJ1-3; maybe TRBD1 (6 bases). The CDR3 consists of 16 residues. In germline, CDR1 is SGHVS, CDR2 FQNEAQ. The germline V and J ends were trimmed by 5 bases and 3 bases, with 17 bases remaining between them. For the CDR3, the DNA is TGTGCCAGCAGCCCCGGAACGGGGGCCTATGGAAACACCATATATTTT. It translates to CASSPGTGAYGNTIYF.

The chain combines TRBV5-1 with TRBJ1-6, with 9 bases aligning to TRBD1. CDR1 and CDR2 (germline): SGHRS, YFSETQ. The CDR3 is 15 residues long. V shed 0 bases and J 10 bases; nucleotides not matched to a gene: 5. CDR3 region: CASSLDLGQGSPLHF. The CDR3 DNA reads TGCGCCAGCAGCTTGGATCTGGGACAGGGCTCACCCCTCCACTTT. Using reference TRBV5-1 and TRBJ1-6 for the parts outside the CDR3, the full variable domain is KAGVTQTPRYLIKTRGQQVTLSCSPISGHRSVSWYQQTPGQGLQFLFEYFSETQRNKGNFPGRFSGRQFSNSRSEMNVSTLELGDSALYLCASSLDLGQGSPLHFGNGTRLTVT.

The gene calls are TRBV5-4 and TRBJ2-7; unclear D gene. The germline V and J ends were trimmed by 1 base and 0 bases, with 11 bases remaining between them. This CDR3 is 15 amino acids long. Germline V gene sequence: CDR1 SGHNT, CDR2 YYREEE (reference sequence). For the CDR3, the DNA is TGTGCCAGCAGCTTGAGTCCGGGTGTCTCCTACGAGCAGTACTTC. Translating it yields CASSLSPGVSYEQYF.

In this sample, this clonotype turned up a few times. The chain links TRBV19 to TRBJ1-5, with D unclear. The CDR3 spans 17 residues. The germline V gene has CDR1 LNHDA and CDR2 SQIVND (reference sequence). Trimming pared 2 bases from V and 4 bases from J, leaving 18 bases between. The CDR3 loop is CASSIQPDLGVNQPQHF. In DNA form, the CDR3 reads TGTGCCAGTAGTATACAACCGGACCTTGGTGTAAATCAGCCCCAGCATTTT.

V usage is TRBV5-1 and J usage is TRBJ2-3; D is possibly TRBD2 (5 bases). The CDR3 sequence is 15 residues long. V lost 4 bases, J lost 2 bases, and 14 bases lay in between. Germline assignment: CDR1 SGHRS and CDR2 YFSETQ. Here the CDR3 reads CASSLEDRFTDTQYF. CDR3 DNA sequence: TGCGCCAGCAGCCTGGAGGACCGATTCACAGATACGCAGTATTTT.

This clonotype was counted a single time. J is TRBJ2-5 and V is TRBV19; TRBD2 aligns across 9 bases. V trimming: 6 bases; J trimming: 7 bases; junction bases outside the gene matches: 3. There are 12 residues in the CDR3. Germline V gives CDR1 LNHDA, CDR2 SQIVND (reference sequence). The CDR3 protein is CASSPGLATQYF. CDR3 DNA sequence: TGTGCCAGTAGCCCGGGACTAGCGACCCAGTACTTC.

This clonotype was seen only a few times. The V call is TRBV20-1, the J call TRBJ1-1; unclear D gene. CDR1 is DFQATT and CDR2 is SNEGSKA in the germline V gene (reference sequence). This CDR3 contains 11 residues. V lost 5 bases to trimming and J lost 10 bases, with 14 bases between them. CDR3 in DNA: TGCAGTGCTCGTGGGGAAGAGGGAGCTTTCTTT. It specifies CSARGEEGAFF.

The chain employs TRBV6-5 and TRBJ2-6; the D gene is possibly TRBD1 (6 bases). The germline CDR1 and CDR2 sequences are MNHEY and SVGAGI. Deletions cut 7 bases from V and 3 bases from J, with 13 bases between. CDR3 length equals 15 residues. The DNA for the CDR3 is TGTGCCAGCAAAGTAACAGGGAGTGGGGCCAACGTCCTGACTTTC. Residues: CASKVTGSGANVLTF.

This chain joins TRBV12-3 or TRBV12-4 and TRBJ1-6; D gene uncertain. The CDR3 sequence is 14 residues long. V lost 6 bases and J 2 bases, leaving 8 bases between the germline ends. The CDR3 nucleotides read TGTGCCAGCAGCCCCGGCCCCTATAATTCACCCCTCCACTTT. It yields the protein CASSPGPYNSPLHF.

The gene calls are TRBV7-2 and TRBJ1-6; D not resolved. The CDR3 sequence is 17 residues long. Germline values: CDR1 SGHTA, CDR2 FQGNSA. V lost 0 bases and J lost 8, with 17 bases in between. As DNA, the CDR3 is TGTGCCAGCAGCTTAGCTCGGGCACTATACTTCGATTCACCCCTCCACTTT. Protein sequence: CASSLARALYFDSPLHF.

The chain links TRBV5-1 to TRBJ2-5; a weak D match, TRBD2 (5 bases). The CDR3 sequence is 13 residues long. Deletions cut 0 bases from V and 4 bases from J, with 7 bases between. The germline CDR1 and CDR2 sequences are SGHRS and YFSETQ. The CDR3 is CASSLDGVETQYF. DNA of the CDR3: TGCGCCAGCAGCTTGGACGGGGTAGAGACCCAGTACTTC.

The V and J genes are TRBV6-2 or TRBV6-3 and TRBJ1-2; D might be TRBD1 (5 bases). The CDR3 runs to 13 residues. V lost 6 bases, J lost 2 bases, and 10 bases lay in between. The germline gives CDR1 MNHEY, CDR2 SVGEGT. CDR3 bases: TGTGCCAGCAGCCACGGACAAAACTATGGCTACACCTTC. Amino acids: CASSHGQNYGYTF.

The chain is built from TRBV5-4 and TRBJ1-2; possible D gene TRBD1, 5 bases. Per the germline V gene, CDR1 is SGHNT and CDR2 is YYREEE (reference sequence). This CDR3 is built from 14 residues. V was pared by 0 bases and J by 0 bases, with 6 bases between. CDR3 sequence (DNA): TGTGCCAGCAGCTTGGTGACAGCTAACTATGGCTACACCTTC. Translated, it gives CASSLVTANYGYTF.

This clonotype was seen a few times. V usage is TRBV5-1 and J usage is TRBJ1-5; D possibly corresponds to TRBD1 (5 bases). This CDR3 region has 13 residues. Germline V gene data show CDR1 as SGHRS and CDR2 as YFSETQ. The germline V and J ends were trimmed by 4 bases and 5 bases, with 10 bases remaining between them. CDR3 sequence reads: CASSPGGDQPQHF. CDR3 sequence (DNA): TGCGCCAGCAGCCCGGGAGGGGATCAGCCCCAGCATTTT.

V and J are TRBV6-5 and TRBJ2-7; a weak D match, TRBD2 (6 bases). Germline lookup yields CDR1 MNHEY and CDR2 SVGAGI. V shed 4 bases and J shed 6 bases, with 25 bases lying between them. The CDR3 is made up of 17 amino acids. The DNA for the CDR3 is TGTGCCAGCAGTTTAAAATCGGGACTGCCTAGGGGCGCCGAGCAGTACTTC. This translates into CASSLKSGLPRGAEQYF.

J is TRBJ2-1 and V is TRBV19; D is possibly TRBD1 or TRBD2 (5 bases each). Germline-derived CDR1 and CDR2 are LNHDA and SQIVND (reference sequence). Trimming removed 8 bases from V and 9 bases from J, with 8 bases in between. The CDR3 runs to 10 residues. CDR3 coding DNA: TGTGCCAGTGAGGGGAGTGAGCAGTTCTTC. It specifies CASEGSEQFF.

This sequence joins TRBV7-8 and TRBJ2-7; D gene unclear. CDR3 length equals 16 residues. Trimming left V 7 bases short and J 2 bases short, with 21 bases between. In germline, CDR1 is SGHVS, CDR2 FQNEAQ. The CDR3 nucleotides are TGTGCCAGCAACGCTACCGGGCCTAACCCCACCTACGAGCAGTACTTC. Encoded protein: CASNATGPNPTYEQYF.

V usage is TRBV19 and J usage is TRBJ2-1; D is possibly TRBD1 or TRBD2 (5 bases each). The V gene's germline CDR1 is LNHDA and CDR2 SQIVND (reference sequence). The V end lost 3 bases, the J end lost 5 bases, and 11 bases lay between the germline ends. There are 14 residues in the CDR3. This CDR3 reads CASSIVGANNEQFF. The CDR3 DNA follows: TGTGCCAGTAGTATTGTCGGGGCGAACAATGAGCAGTTCTTC. Combining the CDR3 with reference TRBV19 and TRBJ2-1 gives the whole variable domain DGGITQSPKYLFRKEGQNVTLSCEQNLNHDAMYWYRQDPGQGLRLIYYSQIVNDFQKGDIAEGYSVSREKKESFPLTVTSAQKNPTAFYLCASSIVGANNEQFFGPGTRLTVL.

The chain couples TRBV11-2 to TRBJ2-1; possible D gene TRBD2, 5 bases. The CDR3 has 15 amino acids. Germline V gene lookup returns CDR1 SGHAT and CDR2 FQNNGV. V gave up 1 base and J gave up 7 bases, with 14 bases separating them. CDR3 in amino acids: CASSLVLGLTNEQFF. CDR3 bases: TGTGCCAGCAGCTTAGTACTCGGACTCACAAATGAGCAGTTCTTC.

The chain uses TRBV19 and TRBJ2-5, with a possible D match to TRBD2 (6 bases). Germline lookup yields CDR1 LNHDA and CDR2 SQIVND (reference sequence). Trimming stripped 7 bases from V and 12 bases from J, with 12 bases between. The length of the CDR3 is 10 residues. In nucleotides, the CDR3 is TGTGCCAGTATCTGGCGGGGCAAGTACTTC. As protein: CASIWRGKYF.

The chain is built from TRBV30 and TRBJ2-1; a weak D match, TRBD1 (6 bases). Deletions cut 0 bases from V and 15 bases from J, with 15 bases between. This CDR3 region has 12 residues. CDR1 and CDR2 from the germline V gene are GTSNPN and SVGIG (reference sequence). The DNA for the CDR3 is TGTGCCTGGAGTGTAACCCAGGGGAGTAGGTTCTTC. Protein: CAWSVTQGSRFF.

This clonotype was counted only a few times. This chain links TRBV6-1 with TRBJ1-2, with 7 bases lining up with TRBD1. Germline loops: CDR1 MNHNS, CDR2 SASEGT. This CDR3 contains 12 residues. Trimming cost V 7 bases and J 8 bases; bases outside gene matches: 7. The CDR3 sequence: CASTDREKGYTF. The CDR3 region has the DNA TGTGCCAGCACCGACAGGGAGAAGGGCTACACCTTC.

This sequence joins TRBV29-1 and TRBJ2-1; maybe TRBD1 (5 bases). Trimming stripped 2 bases from V and 5 bases from J, with 19 bases between. CDR3 size: 16 residues. Germline V lookup: CDR1 SQVTM, CDR2 ANQGSEA. In DNA, the CDR3 is TGCAGCGTTGAACCCTTGGACAACCAGGAAGACAATGAGCAGTTCTTC. Translated: CSVEPLDNQEDNEQFF.